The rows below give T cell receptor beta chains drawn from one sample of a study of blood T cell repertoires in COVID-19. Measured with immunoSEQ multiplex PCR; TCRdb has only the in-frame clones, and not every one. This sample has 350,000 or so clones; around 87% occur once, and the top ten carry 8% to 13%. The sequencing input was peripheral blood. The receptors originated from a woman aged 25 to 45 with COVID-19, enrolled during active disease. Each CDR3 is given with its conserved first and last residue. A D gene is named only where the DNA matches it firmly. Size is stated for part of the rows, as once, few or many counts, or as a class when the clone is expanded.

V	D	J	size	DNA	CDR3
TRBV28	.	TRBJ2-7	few	TGTGCCAGCAGTTTAGGGAGAGACTACGAGCAGTACTTC	CASSLGRDYEQYF
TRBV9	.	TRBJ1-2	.	TGTGCCAGCAGCGTAGCGGGTACCTATGGCTACACCTTC	CASSVAGTYGYTF
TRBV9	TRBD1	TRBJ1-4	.	TGTGCCAGCAGCGTTTGGACAGGTTCTAATGAAAAACTGTTTTTT	CASSVWTGSNEKLFF
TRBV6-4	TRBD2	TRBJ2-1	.	TGTGCCAGCAGTGAGCGGGAGTACAATGAGCAGTTCTTC	CASSEREYNEQFF
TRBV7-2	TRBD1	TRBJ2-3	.	TGTGCCAGCAGCTTGACAGGGCCACTAACAGATACGCAGTATTTT	CASSLTGPLTDTQYF
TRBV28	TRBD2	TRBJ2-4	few	TGTGCCAGTAAATCGACGGGAGGAGAAAACATTCAGTACTTC	CASKSTGGENIQYF
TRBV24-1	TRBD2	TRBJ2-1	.	TGTGCCACCAGTGATTCCAAAATAACTAGCGGTAGGTACAATGAGCAGTTCTTC	CATSDSKITSGRYNEQFF
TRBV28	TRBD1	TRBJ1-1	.	TGTGCCAGCAGTCCTGGACAGGGGAACACTGAAGCTTTCTTT	CASSPGQGNTEAFF
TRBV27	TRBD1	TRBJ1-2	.	TGTGCCAGCAGTCTACTCCGGGACAGGGAAGGCTACACCTTC	CASSLLRDREGYTF
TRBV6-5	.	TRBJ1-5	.	TGTGCCAGCAGCGCGGAGAATCAGCCCCAGCATTTT	CASSAENQPQHF
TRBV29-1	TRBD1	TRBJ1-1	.	TGCAGCGTTCGGACAGGGCCCGTCAACACTGAAGCTTTCTTT	CSVRTGPVNTEAFF